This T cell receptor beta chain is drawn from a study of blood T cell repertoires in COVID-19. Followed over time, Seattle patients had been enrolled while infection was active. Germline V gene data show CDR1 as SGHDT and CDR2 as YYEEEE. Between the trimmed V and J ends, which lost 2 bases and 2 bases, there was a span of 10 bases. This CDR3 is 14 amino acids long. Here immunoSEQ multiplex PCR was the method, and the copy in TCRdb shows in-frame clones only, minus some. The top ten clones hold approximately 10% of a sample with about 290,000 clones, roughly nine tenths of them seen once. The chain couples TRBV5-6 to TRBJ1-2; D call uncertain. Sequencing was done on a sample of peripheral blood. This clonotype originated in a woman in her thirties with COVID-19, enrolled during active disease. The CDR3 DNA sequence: TGTGCCAGCAGCTTCCTAACAGTAAACTATGGCTACACCTTC. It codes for CASSFLTVNYGYTF. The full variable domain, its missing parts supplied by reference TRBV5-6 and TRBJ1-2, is DAGVTQSPTHLIKTRGQQVTLRCSPKSGHDTVSWYQQALGQGPQFIFQYYEEEERQRGNFPDRFSGHQFPNYSSELNVNALLLGDSALYLCASSFLTVNYGYTFGSGTRLTVV.